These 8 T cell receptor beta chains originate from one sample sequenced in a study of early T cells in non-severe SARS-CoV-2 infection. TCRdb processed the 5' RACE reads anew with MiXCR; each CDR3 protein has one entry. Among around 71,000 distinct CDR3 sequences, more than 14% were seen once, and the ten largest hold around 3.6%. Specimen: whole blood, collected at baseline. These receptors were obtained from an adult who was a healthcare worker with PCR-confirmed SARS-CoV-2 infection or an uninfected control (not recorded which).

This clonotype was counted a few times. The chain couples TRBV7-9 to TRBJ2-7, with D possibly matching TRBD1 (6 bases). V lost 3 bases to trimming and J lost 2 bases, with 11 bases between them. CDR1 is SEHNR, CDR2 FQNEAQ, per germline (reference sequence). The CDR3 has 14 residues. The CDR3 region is CASSFGTSPYEQYF. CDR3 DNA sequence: TGTGCCAGCAGCTTCGGGACAAGCCCCTACGAGCAGTACTTC.

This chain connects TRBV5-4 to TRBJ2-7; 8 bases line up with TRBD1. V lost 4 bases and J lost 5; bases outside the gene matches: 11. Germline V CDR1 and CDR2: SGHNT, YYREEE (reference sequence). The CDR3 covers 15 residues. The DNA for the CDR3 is TGTGCCAGCAGCCCTACAGGGGGGAGGCAAGACGAGCAGTACTTC. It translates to CASSPTGGRQDEQYF.

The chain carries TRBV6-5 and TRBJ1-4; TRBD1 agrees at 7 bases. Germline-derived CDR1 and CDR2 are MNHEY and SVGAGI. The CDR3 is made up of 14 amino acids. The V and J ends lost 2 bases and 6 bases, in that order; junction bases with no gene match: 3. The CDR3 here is CASSYETGHEKLFF. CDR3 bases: TGTGCCAGCAGTTACGAGACAGGGCATGAAAAACTGTTTTTT.

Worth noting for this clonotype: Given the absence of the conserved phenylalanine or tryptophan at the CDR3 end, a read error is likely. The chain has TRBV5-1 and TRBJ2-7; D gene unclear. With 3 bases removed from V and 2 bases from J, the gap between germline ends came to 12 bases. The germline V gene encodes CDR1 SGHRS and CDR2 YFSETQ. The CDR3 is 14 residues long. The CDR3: CASSSDLAPYEQYL. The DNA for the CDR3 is TGCGCCAGCAGCTCCGATTTGGCCCCCTACGAGCAGTACCTT.

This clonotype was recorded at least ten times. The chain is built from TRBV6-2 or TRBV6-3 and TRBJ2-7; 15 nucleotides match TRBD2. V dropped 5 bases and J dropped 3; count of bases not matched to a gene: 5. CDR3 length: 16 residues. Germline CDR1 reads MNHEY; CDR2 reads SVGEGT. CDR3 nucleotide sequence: TGTGCCAGCAGTGGGGGACTAGCGGGAGGATTCTACGAGCAGTACTTC. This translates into CASSGGLAGGFYEQYF.

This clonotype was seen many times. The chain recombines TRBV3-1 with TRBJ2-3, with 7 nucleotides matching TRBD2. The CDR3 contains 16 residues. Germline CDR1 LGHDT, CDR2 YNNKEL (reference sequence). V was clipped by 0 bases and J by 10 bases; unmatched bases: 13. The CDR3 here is CASSQDGASGHMPQYF. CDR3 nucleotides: TGTGCCAGCAGCCAAGATGGGGCTAGCGGACACATGCCGCAGTATTTT.

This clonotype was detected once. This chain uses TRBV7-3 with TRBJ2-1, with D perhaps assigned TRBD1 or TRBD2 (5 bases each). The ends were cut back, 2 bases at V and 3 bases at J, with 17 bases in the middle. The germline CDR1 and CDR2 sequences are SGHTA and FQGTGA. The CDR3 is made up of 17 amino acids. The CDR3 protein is CASSLGAGAGNYNEQFF. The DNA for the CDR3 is TGTGCCAGCAGCTTAGGAGCCGGGGCAGGGAACTACAATGAGCAGTTCTTC. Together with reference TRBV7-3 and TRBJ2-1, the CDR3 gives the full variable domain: GAGVSQTPSNKVTEKGKYVELRCDPISGHTALYWYRQSLGQGPEFLIYFQGTGAADDSGLPNDRFFAVRPEGSVSTLKIQRTERGDSAVYLCASSLGAGAGNYNEQFFGPGTRLTVL.

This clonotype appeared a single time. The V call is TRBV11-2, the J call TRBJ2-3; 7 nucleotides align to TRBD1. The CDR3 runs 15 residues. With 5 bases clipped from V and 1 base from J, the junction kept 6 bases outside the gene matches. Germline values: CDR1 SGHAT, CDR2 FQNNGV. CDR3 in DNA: TGTGCCAGCAGCCTTCGACAGGGACGCACAGATACGCAGTATTTT. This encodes CASSLRQGRTDTQYF.